This T cell receptor beta chain emerged from a study of breast tumors, draining lymph nodes, adjacent tissues. TCRdb reanalysed the multiplex PCR reads using MiXCR and keeps one entry per CDR3 protein. In the table there are some 140,000 distinct CDR3 sequences, 20% to 25% of which are singletons. The CDR3 loop spans 17 amino acids. V shed 3 bases and J 0 bases; nucleotides not matched to a gene: 10. The germline gives CDR1 DFQATT, CDR2 SNEGSKA (reference sequence). The lymph nodes were axillary draining lymph nodes from breast cancer patients. General observations from the study: The data were judged consistent with most tumor T cells coming from lymph node and expanding in tumor. Tumor TCR diversity was below lymph nodes but above nontumor tissue.

There are many counts of this clonotype. Its antigen is unknown. The chain recombines TRBV20-1 with TRBJ2-2; 7 nucleotides agree with TRBD2. The sample consisted of axillary lymph node tissue. This clonotype originated in a female donor with breast cancer. Some clones in this sample may be carry-over from other donors' samples. The chain's CDR3 is CSASSPSGASNTGELFF. The CDR3 DNA reads as TGCAGTGCTAGTAGTCCCAGCGGGGCCTCGAACACCGGGGAGCTGTTTTTT.